What follows describes a single T cell receptor beta chain. What it binds is not known. V lost 6 bases, J lost 7 bases, and 16 bases lay in between. CDR3 length: 14 amino acids. Germline values: CDR1 SNHLY, CDR2 FYNNEI. The data belong to a study of OX40 agonist ivuxolimab in advanced cancers. About the research overall: An agonistic human IgG2 monoclonal antibody against OX40 (CD134) was given.

Study-level findings and limits: Patients who responded partially at 0.1-3.0 mg/kg showed clonal expansion ranking among the lowest. At 0.1 to 3.0 mg/kg, CD4+ and CD8+ blood T cells expanded clonally by week 6.

Assay used: immunoSEQ multiplex PCR; TCRdb lists only in-frame clones, some missing. The table has more than 75,000 clones, 88% seen once; the top ten hold 0.82%. The TCR originated in an adult with an advanced solid tumor such as melanoma, head and neck, liver or kidney cancer. Sample: CD4+ or CD8+ T cells sorted from blood, taken in a trial of the OX40 agonist ivuxolimab. The chain joins TRBV2 to TRBJ2-1; the D gene is possibly TRBD2 (5 bases). CDR3 protein: CASRITRDENEQFF. The CDR3, as DNA: TGTGCCAGCAGGATCACTAGAGATGAGAATGAGCAGTTCTTC.